This T cell receptor beta chain is drawn from a study of blood T cell repertoires in COVID-19. At the level of the study: Whether acute or convalescent, the COVID-19 samples came from the United States, Italy and Spain.

As handled by the study authors: Quantification of nucleated cells was approximated via reference gene primer amplification. Assay: immunoSEQ multiplex PCR; the TCRdb copy retains only in-frame clones and omits some. V and J calls and clone size come straight from that table; D and trimming were deduced from the DNA. The table lists around 140,000 clones, 81% of them singletons, with about 8% in the top ten. The trim removed 6 bases at V and 2 bases at J, leaving 5 bases unmatched. The CDR3 is made up of 15 amino acids. Germline lookup yields CDR1 MDHEN and CDR2 SYDVKM. The V call is TRBV28, the J call TRBJ1-5; 9 bases match TRBD1. This receptor was obtained from a woman aged 60-75 years with active or convalescent COVID-19. The sequencing sample was made of peripheral blood. As DNA, the CDR3 is TGTGCCAGCAGCTATACAGGGGGCGGCAATCAGCCCCAGCATTTT. It translates to CASSYTGGGNQPQHF.